A selection of T cell receptor beta chains follows, all from one sample in a study of T cell repertoires in cytomegalovirus infection. TCRdb analysed the reads with MiXCR anew, one entry per CDR3 protein. The table lists 250,000 to 350,000 distinct CDR3 sequences, roughly 26% of them singletons, with approximately 15% in the top ten. Sequencing was performed on PBMCs. These TCRs come from a human donor in good health (CMV status not recorded). Some clones in this sample may be carry-over from other donors' samples. The CDR3 runs from the conserved cysteine through the conserved F or W. A D gene is named only where the DNA matches it firmly. Rows may omit the clone size; those that give it use once, few, many or a size class.

V gene: TRBV28; J gene: TRBJ1-4; D gene: .; clone size: many; CDR3 DNA: TGTGCCAGCACCTCTCCAGCCACTAATGAAAAACTGTTTTTT; CDR3 protein: CASTSPATNEKLFF
V gene: TRBV7-9; J gene: TRBJ1-1; D gene: .; clone size: many; CDR3 DNA: TGTGCCGGGTTCAACCCGACCGGAGCTTTCTTT; CDR3 protein: CAGFNPTGAFF
V gene: TRBV7-2; J gene: TRBJ2-7; D gene: .; clone size: many; CDR3 DNA: TGTGCCAGCAGCTCCTCCCGGGGCTACGAGCAGTACTTC; CDR3 protein: CASSSSRGYEQYF
V gene: TRBV6-5; J gene: TRBJ2-3; D gene: TRBD2; clone size: many; CDR3 DNA: TGTGCCAGCAGCCTAGCGGGAGTTACAGATACGCAGTATTTT; CDR3 protein: CASSLAGVTDTQYF
V gene: TRBV7-2; J gene: TRBJ2-7; D gene: .; clone size: many; CDR3 DNA: TGTGCCAGCAGCCTCTCTGACCCTTTACTCGAGCAGTACTTC; CDR3 protein: CASSLSDPLLEQYF
V gene: TRBV7-2; J gene: TRBJ2-7; D gene: .; clone size: .; CDR3 DNA: TGTGCCAGCAGCTTAGCTAGGTCGTACTACGAGCAGTACTTC; CDR3 protein: CASSLARSYYEQYF
V gene: TRBV6-5; J gene: TRBJ2-7; D gene: TRBD1; clone size: many; CDR3 DNA: TGTGCCAGCAGTTACTCGCCGACAGGGGGACGCGAGCAGTACTTC; CDR3 protein: CASSYSPTGGREQYF
V gene: TRBV11-3; J gene: TRBJ2-2; D gene: TRBD1; clone size: few; CDR3 DNA: TGTGCCAGCAGCTTACTAGGACAGGGGAACGCCGGGGAGCTGTTTTTT; CDR3 protein: CASSLLGQGNAGELFF
V gene: TRBV28; J gene: TRBJ1-5; D gene: .; clone size: .; CDR3 DNA: TGTGCCAGCAGTTTACAGGGTAGGGCCAATCAGCCCCAGCATTTT; CDR3 protein: CASSLQGRANQPQHF
V gene: TRBV28; J gene: TRBJ2-7; D gene: TRBD1; clone size: many; CDR3 DNA: TGTGCCAGCAGCAATACAGGGGTCCTCACCTACGAGCAGTACTTC; CDR3 protein: CASSNTGVLTYEQYF
V gene: TRBV19; J gene: TRBJ2-2; D gene: .; clone size: few; CDR3 DNA: TGTGCCAGTAGTATAGATTCAACAGTCACCGGGGAGCTGTTTTTT; CDR3 protein: CASSIDSTVTGELFF
V gene: TRBV29-1; J gene: TRBJ2-3; D gene: .; clone size: few; CDR3 DNA: TGCAGCGTTGGAGGCCCAGATACGCAGTATTTT; CDR3 protein: CSVGGPDTQYF
V gene: TRBV14; J gene: TRBJ2-1; D gene: TRBD2; clone size: few; CDR3 DNA: TGTGCCAGCAGCCATAATAGCGGGGGGTATGAGCAGTTCTTC; CDR3 protein: CASSHNSGGYEQFF
V gene: TRBV29-1; J gene: TRBJ2-1; D gene: TRBD2; clone size: .; CDR3 DNA: TGCAGCGTTCGGACTAGCGGGAGTTACAATGAGCAGTTCTTC; CDR3 protein: CSVRTSGSYNEQFF
V gene: TRBV6-8; J gene: TRBJ2-7; D gene: TRBD2; clone size: .; CDR3 DNA: TGTGCCAGCAGTTACACTAGCGGCTCCTACGAGCAGTACTTC; CDR3 protein: CASSYTSGSYEQYF
V gene: TRBV11-2; J gene: TRBJ2-7; D gene: .; clone size: few; CDR3 DNA: TGTGCCAGCAGCCCACAGGCGAACTCCTACGAGCAGTACTTC; CDR3 protein: CASSPQANSYEQYF
V gene: TRBV6-5; J gene: TRBJ2-5; D gene: .; clone size: .; CDR3 DNA: TGTGCCAGCAGTTACTCCAATACCAAAGAGACCCAGTACTTC; CDR3 protein: CASSYSNTKETQYF
V gene: TRBV7-4; J gene: TRBJ2-4; D gene: .; clone size: .; CDR3 DNA: TGTGCCAGCAGCCCGCTCTCTCTCGCGGACGCACAGAAAAACATTCAGTACTTC; CDR3 protein: CASSPLSLADAQKNIQYF
V gene: TRBV29-1; J gene: TRBJ1-1; D gene: .; clone size: .; CDR3 DNA: TGCAGCGTTACGATCCGGGGGGGGACTGAAGCTTTCTTT; CDR3 protein: CSVTIRGGTEAFF
V gene: TRBV20-1; J gene: TRBJ2-7; D gene: TRBD1; clone size: .; CDR3 DNA: TGCAGCTACTTGGACAGGGATGCCTACGAGCAGTACTTC; CDR3 protein: CSYLDRDAYEQYF
V gene: TRBV6-1; J gene: TRBJ2-7; D gene: TRBD1; clone size: few; CDR3 DNA: TGTGCCAGCAGTGACAGGGGGTTCTACGAGCAGTACTTC; CDR3 protein: CASSDRGFYEQYF
V gene: TRBV5-1; J gene: TRBJ2-2; D gene: .; clone size: .; CDR3 DNA: TGCGCCAGCAGGGAGTCCGGGGAGCTGTTTTTT; CDR3 protein: CASRESGELFF
V gene: TRBV29-1; J gene: TRBJ2-5; D gene: .; clone size: .; CDR3 DNA: TGCAGCGTTGAAGATCTCGTGGTCCGGGAGACCCAGTACTTC; CDR3 protein: CSVEDLVVRETQYF
V gene: TRBV7-2; J gene: TRBJ1-2; D gene: .; clone size: .; CDR3 DNA: TGTGCCAGCAGCCCCTTGGGGGTGGTTGCTGGCTACACCTTC; CDR3 protein: CASSPLGVVAGYTF
V gene: TRBV7-7; J gene: TRBJ2-5; D gene: TRBD2; clone size: many; CDR3 DNA: TGTGCTAGCAGCCCTGGACTAGCGGGGGAGACCCAGTACTTC; CDR3 protein: CASSPGLAGETQYF
V gene: TRBV7-2; J gene: TRBJ2-7; D gene: TRBD2; clone size: many; CDR3 DNA: TGTGCCAGCAGCATCATAGCGGGAGGTGACGACGAGCAGTACTTC; CDR3 protein: CASSIIAGGDDEQYF
V gene: TRBV7-6; J gene: TRBJ2-2; D gene: TRBD2; clone size: once; CDR3 DNA: TGTGCCAGCAGCTTAGATTTCGGGAGGGCCGGCGGGGAGCTGTTTTTT; CDR3 protein: CASSLDFGRAGGELFF